The next 15 T cell receptor beta chains were all read from a single sample in a study of T cells in Graves' hyperthyroidism and ophthalmopathy. Amplified TCR beta CDR3 regions came from RNA transcripts. In the first-round RT-PCR of the TCR CDR3, the HTBI primer set was used. TCRdb re-derived calls from the multiplex PCR reads in MiXCR, one entry per CDR3 protein. The sample contains under 750,000 distinct CDR3 sequences, approximately 18% of which appear only once. The sequencing input was blood. The receptors here all came from a woman aged 45-59 years with Graves' hyperthyroidism that later progressed to Graves' ophthalmopathy.

This clonotype was seen many times. J is TRBJ2-5 and V is TRBV20-1, with TRBD2 identical over 7 bases. The CDR3 totals 14 residues. Per germline, CDR1 DFQATT and CDR2 SNEGSKA (reference sequence). V shed 6 bases and J 5 bases; nucleotides not matched to a gene: 12. CDR3 in DNA: TGCAGTGCGGCGGGGGATTTCCCCTCGGAGACCCAGTACTTC. As protein: CSAAGDFPSETQYF.

This clonotype was seen at least ten times. The CDR3 is CASSLDLSQPQHF. CDR3 bases: TGCGCCAGCAGCTTAGATCTATCTCAGCCCCAGCATTTT. V gene TRBV5-1 combines with J gene TRBJ1-5; no clear D gene. The CDR3 runs 13 residues. Per the germline V gene, CDR1 is SGHRS and CDR2 is YFSETQ. V dropped 2 bases and J dropped 6 bases, with 9 bases sitting between them.

Remarks on this clonotype: Sequence at one end of the junction differs from germline and may be a read error. This sequence joins TRBV4-1 and TRBJ1-1, with a tentative D call TRBD1 (5 bases). This CDR3 spans 16 amino acids. The V gene's germline CDR1 is MGHRA and CDR2 YSYEKL. The chain's CDR3 is CASSQDPRQRNTEAFF. The DNA of the CDR3 is TGCGCCAGCAGTCAAGACCCGAGACAGCGGAACACTGAAGCTTTCTTT.

This rearrangement joins TRBV20-1 to TRBJ1-3; a weak D match, TRBD1 (5 bases). V was pared by 5 bases and J by 3 bases, with 11 bases between. This CDR3 is built from 13 residues. Germline V gene data show CDR1 as DFQATT and CDR2 as SNEGSKA (reference sequence). The CDR3: CSAQGYGGNTIYF. The CDR3 nucleotides read TGCAGTGCTCAGGGTTATGGTGGAAACACCATATATTTT.

This clonotype was found a few times. The chain joins TRBV5-6 to TRBJ1-5, with D tentatively TRBD1 (6 bases). V lost 3 bases to trimming and J lost 7 bases, with 17 bases between them. Germline loops: CDR1 SGHDT, CDR2 YYEEEE. The CDR3 is made up of 15 amino acids. This CDR3 is CASSSSAHRGQPQHF. In DNA form, the CDR3 reads TGTGCCAGCAGCTCATCGGCGCATAGGGGGCAGCCCCAGCATTTT.

This clonotype was seen many times. This chain connects TRBV13 to TRBJ2-7; D uncertain. The CDR3 contains 15 residues. Trimming took 0 bases from V and 5 from J, leaving 14 bases between them. CDR1 PRHDT and CDR2 FYEKMQ come from the germline V gene (reference sequence). DNA for the CDR3: TGTGCCAGCAGCTTAGGCCAAGGGCGTCCGAACGAGCAGTACTTC. This translates into CASSLGQGRPNEQYF.

V usage is TRBV10-1 and J usage is TRBJ2-2; D unclear. This CDR3 spans 16 amino acids. Trimming stripped 0 bases from V and 0 bases from J, with 8 bases between. Looked up from germline, CDR1 is WNHNN and CDR2 is SYGVQD (reference sequence). The CDR3 region is CASSESVTSNTGELFF. For the CDR3, the DNA is TGCGCCAGCAGTGAGTCGGTCACCTCGAACACCGGGGAGCTGTTTTTT.

The chain is built from TRBV12-5 and TRBJ2-1; tentative D call: TRBD1 (6 bases). CDR1 and CDR2 from the germline V gene are LGHNT and FRNRAP. The CDR3 is 17 residues long. Trimming stripped 6 bases from V and 0 bases from J, with 18 bases between. The CDR3 protein is CASGTLDSSSSYNEQFF. In nucleotides, the CDR3 is TGTGCTAGTGGCACCCTGGACAGTTCAAGCTCCTACAATGAGCAGTTCTTC.

At least ten counts were recorded for this clonotype. J is TRBJ1-4 and V is TRBV3-1; 8 bases map to TRBD1. Germline CDR1 and CDR2: LGHDT and YNNKEL (reference sequence). This CDR3 has 16 residues. Losses at the gene ends were 4 bases for V and 6 bases for J; bases not matched to a gene: 10. CDR3: CASSPSVTGADEKLFF. The CDR3 coding sequence is TGTGCCAGCAGCCCAAGCGTGACAGGGGCAGATGAAAAACTGTTTTTT.

This clonotype appeared many times. This chain links TRBV27 with TRBJ1-1; D possibly corresponds to TRBD1 (5 bases). Deletions cut 7 bases from V and 2 bases from J, with 14 bases between. CDR1 is MNHEY and CDR2 is SMNVEV in the germline V gene (reference sequence). The CDR3 is made up of 14 amino acids. The CDR3 loop is CASKPGTDNTEAFF. The CDR3 region has the DNA TGTGCCAGCAAACCCGGGACGGACAACACTGAAGCTTTCTTT.

This clonotype was counted between two and nine times. The chain is built from TRBV7-6 and TRBJ2-6, with no clear D. The germline V gene encodes CDR1 SGHVS and CDR2 FNYEAQ. With 5 bases removed from V and 1 base from J, the gap between germline ends came to 12 bases. The length of the CDR3 is 16 residues. The CDR3 loop is CASSPTVGSGANVLTF. The CDR3 DNA reads as TGTGCCAGCAGCCCTACGGTTGGGTCTGGGGCCAACGTCCTGACTTTC.

This clonotype was found once. The J gene is TRBJ1-2, the V gene TRBV5-6, with D tentatively TRBD1 (6 bases). The CDR3 runs 11 residues. The V end lost 1 base, the J end lost 12 bases, and 10 bases lay between the germline ends. CDR1 SGHDT and CDR2 YYEEEE come from the germline V gene. CDR3 region: CASSLTGHDTF. Here the CDR3 DNA reads TGTGCCAGCAGCTTGACAGGGCATGACACCTTC.

This clonotype was counted ten times or more. Here the CDR3 DNA reads TGTGCCATCAGTAAGGGTATGGAGCCAGATACGCAGTATTTT. Its translation: CAISKGMEPDTQYF. The V and J genes are TRBV7-9 and TRBJ2-3; no reliable D call. V was clipped by 10 bases and J by 4 bases, with 18 bases between them. The CDR3 extends over 14 amino acids. CDR1 is SEHNR, CDR2 FQNEAQ, per germline (reference sequence).

This clonotype was detected a few times. The genes are TRBV4-1 and TRBJ2-3; D unresolved. V lost 0 bases, J lost 0 bases, and 7 bases lay in between. The germline V gene encodes CDR1 MGHRA and CDR2 YSYEKL. This CDR3 contains 15 residues. The CDR3 sequence: CASSQDSISTDTQYF. The DNA of the CDR3 is TGCGCCAGCAGCCAAGATTCGATTAGCACAGATACGCAGTATTTT.

The rearrangement uses TRBV6-6 and TRBJ1-1; D gene uncertain. Looked up from germline, CDR1 is MNHNY and CDR2 is SVGAGI (reference sequence). The CDR3 is 12 residues long. V shed 0 bases and J shed 7 bases, with 6 bases lying between them. The DNA for the CDR3 is TGTGCCAGCAGTTACTCGAACGGTGAAGCTTTCTTT. It codes for CASSYSNGEAFF.